These T cell receptor beta chains were read from a single sample in a study of blood T cell repertoires in COVID-19. Sequencing used immunoSEQ multiplex PCR; TCRdb keeps in-frame clones, though not all of them. The sample carries fewer than 250,000 clones, 82% recorded once. The sample comprised peripheral blood. The receptors originated from a woman between 70 and 85 years old with acute or convalescent COVID-19. Both conserved end residues are part of each CDR3. D genes are given only for firm matches. Expanded clones are given a class, and other clones once, few, many or no size at all.

J	size	V	D	DNA	CDR3
TRBJ1-4	once	TRBV4-3	NA	TGCGCCAGCAGCCAAGATGATGGGGGGATAGGCTGGTATCGTGAAAAACTGTTTTTT	CASSQDDGGIGWYREKLFF
TRBJ2-5	NA	TRBV7-2	NA	TGTGCCAGCGTGCCCCTGCGGGGGCGAGAGACCCAGTACTTC	CASVPLRGRETQYF
TRBJ1-4	NA	TRBV5-1	NA	TGCGCCAGCAGCTTGGACGGACAGTCTAATGAAAAACTGTTTTTT	CASSLDGQSNEKLFF
TRBJ2-2	NA	TRBV24-1	NA	TGTGCCACCAGTGATTTTGGACAACCCACCGGGGAGCTGTTTTTT	CATSDFGQPTGELFF
TRBJ1-3	NA	TRBV18	NA	TGTGCCAGCTCACCACGGGGGGACACCATATATTTT	CASSPRGDTIYF
TRBJ2-3	NA	TRBV4-3	TRBD2	TGCGCCAGCAGCCTACAGCGGGGGGATACAGATACGCAGTATTTT	CASSLQRGDTDTQYF
TRBJ2-7	NA	TRBV6-1	NA	TGTGCCAGCAGTGAAACAGGCGGATCCTACGAGCAGTACTTC	CASSETGGSYEQYF
TRBJ2-5	NA	TRBV5-1	NA	TGCGCCAGCAGCATTACCGGTTACCAAGAGACCCAGTACTTC	CASSITGYQETQYF
TRBJ2-3	NA	TRBV2	NA	TGTGCCAGCAAGGGGGGGGGCACAGATACGCAGTATTTT	CASKGGGTDTQYF
TRBJ1-1	NA	TRBV5-1	TRBD1	TGCGCCAGCAGGCCCGGGACAGGGGGCTTCGGGAACACTGAAGCTTTCTTT	CASRPGTGGFGNTEAFF
TRBJ2-1	NA	TRBV4-1	TRBD2	TGCGCCAGCAGCCAGGTGTGGGCGGGGAGGGCCAATGAGCAGTTCTTC	CASSQVWAGRANEQFF
TRBJ2-7	NA	TRBV7-2	NA	TGTGCCAGCAGCTTCCGAGGGGGGGGGCCCAACGAGCAGTACTTC	CASSFRGGGPNEQYF
TRBJ2-7	NA	TRBV5-1	TRBD1	TGCGCCAGCAGTTATTCCGGGACAGAGTCCTACGAGCAGTACTTC	CASSYSGTESYEQYF
TRBJ1-2	NA	TRBV7-9	TRBD1	TGTGCCAGCAGCGCCCGACAGGGGGCGGGGGGCTACACCTTC	CASSARQGAGGYTF
TRBJ1-1	NA	TRBV28	TRBD1	TGTGCCAGCAGTCTTCCAACCGGACAGGCTATAAACACTGAAGCTTTCTTT	CASSLPTGQAINTEAFF
TRBJ2-1	NA	TRBV7-9	NA	TGTGCCAGCAGCGAGGGACTGGACAATGAGCAGTTCTTC	CASSEGLDNEQFF
TRBJ1-2	many	TRBV30	TRBD1	TGTGCCTGGATCCGGGACAGGGCGAACTATGGCTACACCTTC	CAWIRDRANYGYTF
TRBJ2-3	NA	TRBV10-3	TRBD2	TGTGCCACAGGCGCGGGACTACCCGACGAAACGCAGTATTTT	CATGAGLPDETQYF
TRBJ1-1	NA	TRBV6-1	TRBD1	TGTGCCAGCAGTGACCGGACAGGGGGCATTCCGAAAGCTTTCTTT	CASSDRTGGIPKAFF
TRBJ1-1	once	TRBV4-2	NA	TGTGCCAGCAGCCTCTCCACACTGAACACTGAAGCTTTCTTT	CASSLSTLNTEAFF
TRBJ1-4	NA	TRBV18	NA	TGTGCCAGCTCACCAGGGAGGGGAGGTTCAACTAATGAAAAACTGTTTTTT	CASSPGRGGSTNEKLFF
TRBJ1-1	once	TRBV5-4	TRBD1	TGTGCCAGCAGCTTGAACAGGGGTTCGTATACTGAAGCTTTCTTT	CASSLNRGSYTEAFF
TRBJ1-1	NA	TRBV10-1	NA	TGCGCCAGCAGTGAGCAGGGTCTATCAATGAACACTGAAGCTTTCTTT	CASSEQGLSMNTEAFF
TRBJ1-3	NA	TRBV24-1	TRBD1	TGTGCCACCAGTGATTTGCGACTGACAGGGGACTCTGGAAACACCATATATTTT	CATSDLRLTGDSGNTIYF
TRBJ1-1	NA	TRBV3-1/TRBV3-2	TRBD1	TGTGCCAGCAGCCAAAGGGGACAGAGTGAAGCTTTCTTT	CASSQRGQSEAFF
TRBJ2-2	NA	TRBV9	TRBD1	TGTGCCAGCAGCACCATGTTTGGGGACAGGGGTCACACCGGGGAGCTGTTTTTT	CASSTMFGDRGHTGELFF
TRBJ1-1	NA	TRBV19	NA	TGTGCCAGTAGTATAGGGGGGGCTGAAGCTTTCTTT	CASSIGGAEAFF
TRBJ2-7	NA	TRBV5-1	NA	TGCGCCAGCAGCTTGGGGGGAGTCCACGAGCAGTACTTC	CASSLGGVHEQYF
TRBJ1-2	NA	TRBV3-1/TRBV3-2	NA	TGTGCCAGCAGCCTGGGGCAGAACTATGGCTACACCTTC	CASSLGQNYGYTF
TRBJ1-1	NA	TRBV19	NA	TGTGCCAGTAGTATGAGAGGGAACACTGAAGCTTTCTTT	CASSMRGNTEAFF
TRBJ1-5	once	TRBV19	NA	TGTGCCAGTAGTGTTTCGGGACGGGGGAATCAGCCCCAGCATTTT	CASSVSGRGNQPQHF
TRBJ1-5	NA	TRBV4-1	TRBD1	TGCGCCAGCAGCCACCCGGACAGGCGCAATCAGCCCCAGCATTTT	CASSHPDRRNQPQHF
TRBJ1-1	NA	TRBV2	NA	TGTGCCAGCTCGATCTCAGGGGAGGGCACTGAAGCTTTCTTT	CASSISGEGTEAFF
TRBJ2-3	NA	TRBV11-2	TRBD1	TGTGCCAGCAGCCGCAAGGGACAGGGAACAGATACGCAGTATTTT	CASSRKGQGTDTQYF
TRBJ2-7	NA	TRBV5-1	NA	TGCGCCAGCAGCTTTTCGGGTAGGTCCTACGAGCAGTACTTC	CASSFSGRSYEQYF
TRBJ1-1	NA	TRBV4-3	NA	TGCGCCAGCAGCCATGCGGGGTGGGCTGAAGCTTTCTTT	CASSHAGWAEAFF
TRBJ2-7	NA	TRBV5-4	NA	TGTGTCAGCAGCTTCTCTCAGGGGCCCTCGTACGAGCAGTACTTC	CVSSFSQGPSYEQYF
TRBJ2-3	NA	TRBV19	TRBD2	TGTGCCAGTGGTCCCTTGGCGGGGGGCACAGATACGCAGTATTTT	CASGPLAGGTDTQYF
TRBJ1-1	once	TRBV10-1	NA	TGCGCCAGCAGGAGCCTTTTTGTGAGGGTTCTCGGGGAAGCTTTCTTT	CASRSLFVRVLGEAFF